The 28 T cell receptor beta chains given below trace back to one sample, sequenced in a study of shared clonotypes between healthy human individuals. CD8 cells regarded as naive lacked CD45RO, were positively chosen for CCR7, and omitted terminally differentiated effector memory CD45RA+ cells. Generated by immunoSEQ multiplex PCR, the TCRdb table keeps only in-frame clones and is missing some. In the table there are around 1.9 million clones, 93% of which are singletons. Input material: naive CD8+ T cells from PBMCs. The origin of the receptors is a man between 18 and 29 years old in good health. Some clones in this sample may be carry-over from other donors' samples.

This clone was observed once. This chain connects TRBV28 to TRBJ1-1, with TRBD1 matching over 11 bases. The CDR3 spans 12 residues. Germline V gene data show CDR1 as MDHEN and CDR2 as SYDVKM. J gave up 5 bases and V 11 bases, and 4 bases lay outside the gene matches. In DNA, the CDR3 is TGTGCCTCTGGGGACAGGGGGACTGAAGCTTTCTTT. Translating it yields CASGDRGTEAFF.

In DNA, the CDR3 is TGTGCCAGCAGTTTATCGTTGGGTGGGTCGAACACTGAAGCTTTCTTT. Its translation is CASSLSLGGSNTEAFF. V and J are TRBV27 and TRBJ1-1; D is undetermined. CDR1 and CDR2 from the germline V gene are MNHEY and SMNVEV (reference sequence). The CDR3 loop spans 16 amino acids. Trimming pared 0 bases from V and 1 base from J, leaving 12 bases between.

The rearrangement uses TRBV29-1 and TRBJ2-7; 9 nucleotides align to TRBD1. This CDR3 spans 19 amino acids. Germline CDR1 reads SQVTM; CDR2 reads ANQGSEA. Trimming at V came to 1 base and at J to 3 bases, leaving 19 bases not matched to a gene. The chain's CDR3 is CSVEAAIGPEDRGLYEQYF. The CDR3 region has the DNA TGCAGCGTTGAAGCTGCGATTGGGCCTGAGGACAGGGGTCTCTACGAGCAGTACTTC.

CDR3 DNA sequence: TGTGCCAGCAGGCCCTTTGGGGATATACTGATCGCAGATACGCAGTATTTT. It encodes CASRPFGDILIADTQYF. J is TRBJ2-3 and V is TRBV28; no firm D call. Germline-derived CDR1 and CDR2 are MDHEN and SYDVKM. The length of the CDR3 is 17 residues. The germline V and J ends were trimmed by 6 bases and 4 bases, with 23 bases remaining between them.

In this sample, this clone turned up once. The chain couples TRBV27 to TRBJ1-2; TRBD1 matches at 7 bases. The V gene's germline CDR1 is MNHEY and CDR2 SMNVEV (reference sequence). After removal of 5 bases from V and 6 bases from J, the junction contained 15 bases not matched to a gene. The CDR3 spans 16 residues. As DNA, the CDR3 is TGTGCCAGCAGTCCTACTCCTTGGGACAGTGAAAATGGCTACACCTTC. It yields the protein CASSPTPWDSENGYTF.

This clone was detected only once. The chain uses TRBV11-3 and TRBJ2-1; D tentatively fits TRBD1 or TRBD2 (5 bases each). V was trimmed by 6 bases and J by 6 bases, leaving 21 bases between them. Germline CDR1 SGHNT, CDR2 YENEEA. The CDR3 has 16 amino acids. The CDR3: CASSLRQGPRGNEQFF. DNA of the CDR3: TGTGCCAGCAGTCTGAGGCAGGGACCTAGGGGCAATGAGCAGTTCTTC.

The rearrangement uses TRBV7-8 and TRBJ2-5; unclear D gene. The ends were cut back, 3 bases at V and 1 base at J, with 9 bases in the middle. The CDR3 sequence is 14 residues long. CDR1 and CDR2 (germline): SGHVS, FQNEAQ. CDR3 sequence: CASSFLGLQETQYF. The CDR3 DNA reads TGTGCCAGCAGCTTTCTTGGCCTCCAAGAGACCCAGTACTTC.

This chain uses TRBV5-6 with TRBJ2-3; D unclear. The germline V gene encodes CDR1 SGHDT and CDR2 YYEEEE. V lost 0 bases to trimming and J lost 5 bases, with 19 bases between them. This CDR3 is built from 17 residues. CDR3 in amino acids: CASSLGPQSYVGDTQYF. CDR3 DNA sequence: TGTGCCAGCAGCTTGGGGCCGCAATCTTACGTTGGAGATACGCAGTATTTT. The full variable domain, in which reference TRBV5-6 and TRBJ2-3 provide the parts outside the CDR3, is DAGVTQSPTHLIKTRGQQVTLRCSPKSGHDTVSWYQQALGQGPQFIFQYYEEEERQRGNFPDRFSGHQFPNYSSELNVNALLLGDSALYLCASSLGPQSYVGDTQYFGPGTRLTVL.

As concerns this clone: This may come from a read error, since a much larger clone is one base off. The same CDR3 also results from other DNA sequences found in this sample. The rearrangement uses TRBV5-6 and TRBJ2-7; D is undetermined. Germline V lookup: CDR1 SGHDT, CDR2 YYEEEE. The CDR3 runs 11 residues. V dropped 2 bases and J dropped 2 bases, with 2 bases sitting between them. CDR3 DNA: TGTGCCAGCAGCTTAACCTACGAGCAGTACTTC. It specifies CASSLTYEQYF.

The count of this clone is one. The rearrangement links TRBV12-5 to TRBJ2-5; 8 bases align to TRBD2. The CDR3 extends over 15 amino acids. With 5 bases clipped from V and 5 bases from J, the junction kept 10 bases outside the gene matches. Germline CDR1 reads LGHNT; CDR2 reads FRNRAP. CDR3 DNA sequence: TGTGCTAGTGGTCCCCGGGGGGGGGTGAACGAGACCCAGTACTTC. Translation gives CASGPRGGVNETQYF.

With regard to this clone: The same CDR3 also results from other DNA sequences found in this sample. The chain has TRBV7-2 and TRBJ2-7, with 11 bases fitting TRBD2. This CDR3 contains 15 residues. CDR1 and CDR2 from the germline V gene are SGHTA and FQGNSA. The V gene end was trimmed by 2 bases and the J gene end by 2 bases; junction bases not matched to a gene: 2. DNA for the CDR3: TGTGCCAGCAGCTTACTAGCGGGAGGCACCTACGAGCAGTACTTC. Translation: CASSLLAGGTYEQYF.

The chain combines TRBV28 with TRBJ2-5; 9 bases are shared with TRBD2. CDR1 and CDR2 (germline): MDHEN, SYDVKM. The CDR3 length is 17 residues. Trimming removed 6 bases from V and 2 bases from J; junction bases left unmatched: 13. CDR3 in amino acids: CASRRKAGLALQETQYF. The CDR3 DNA follows: TGTGCCAGCAGGCGAAAAGCCGGACTAGCGCTACAAGAGACCCAGTACTTC.

The chain uses TRBV27 and TRBJ2-7, with TRBD1 identical over 7 bases. With 4 bases clipped from V and 5 bases from J, the junction kept 11 bases outside the gene matches. Germline V lookup: CDR1 MNHEY, CDR2 SMNVEV (reference sequence). The CDR3 is made up of 15 amino acids. Here the CDR3 reads CASSSPRQGVHEQYF. The CDR3 bases are TGTGCCAGCAGTTCCCCCAGACAGGGCGTCCACGAGCAGTACTTC.

V is TRBV5-1 and J is TRBJ2-1; D may be TRBD1 (5 bases). V was pared by 5 bases and J by 5 bases, with 8 bases between. This CDR3 region has 12 residues. Germline V gives CDR1 SGHRS, CDR2 YFSETQ. The DNA for the CDR3 is TGCGCCAGCAGGTTGACAGACAATGAGCAGTTCTTC. Translated, it gives CASRLTDNEQFF.

The chain couples TRBV7-9 to TRBJ1-2; D is unclear. This CDR3 contains 14 residues. Trimming pared 6 bases from V and 5 bases from J, leaving 16 bases between. From germline, CDR1 is SEHNR and CDR2 FQNEAQ (reference sequence). The CDR3 nucleotides are TGTGCCAGCAGTTCGGAGGACGCGACTTATGGCTACACCTTC. It yields the protein CASSSEDATYGYTF.

In its sample, this clone was seen once. The rearrangement links TRBV28 to TRBJ2-2; maybe TRBD2 (5 bases). The CDR3 covers 16 residues. V shed 3 bases and J shed 0 bases, with 11 bases lying between them. CDR1 is MDHEN and CDR2 is SYDVKM in the germline V gene. In DNA, the CDR3 is TGTGCCAGCAGTTTTTCGGGGTTTTCGAACACCGGGGAGCTGTTTTTT. Protein: CASSFSGFSNTGELFF.

The J gene is TRBJ1-5, the V gene TRBV6-1, with 7 bases matching TRBD1. V gave up 3 bases and J gave up 4 bases; unmatched junction bases: 6. Germline CDR1 MNHNS, CDR2 SASEGT. The CDR3 spans 15 residues. CDR3 DNA: TGTGCCAGCAGTGAGTATAGGGGGCCTAATCAGCCCCAGCATTTT. This sequence encodes CASSEYRGPNQPQHF.

This rearrangement joins TRBV30 to TRBJ2-7; 7 bases are shared with TRBD1. Germline CDR1 is GTSNPN and CDR2 is SVGIG (reference sequence). V lost 3 bases and J lost 5; bases outside the gene matches: 16. CDR3 length: 16 residues. CDR3 loop: CAWSEYGQDMLNEQYF. CDR3 sequence (DNA): TGTGCCTGGAGCGAATACGGACAGGACATGCTCAACGAGCAGTACTTC.

V and J are TRBV28 and TRBJ2-7; no reliable D call. Between the trimmed V and J ends, which lost 6 bases and 4 bases, there was a span of 13 bases. From germline, CDR1 is MDHEN and CDR2 SYDVKM. This CDR3 comprises 13 residues. The CDR3 bases are TGTGCCAGCAGAGTCCGCGCGCGGTACGAGCAGTACTTC. It codes for CASRVRARYEQYF.

This clone was seen a handful of times. The rearrangement links TRBV2 to TRBJ1-1; D ambiguous. V lost 3 bases and J 0 bases, leaving 8 bases between the germline ends. There are 14 residues in the CDR3. Germline V gene data show CDR1 as SNHLY and CDR2 as FYNNEI. CDR3 nucleotides: TGTGCCAGCAGTGATGGGCAAGTGAACACTGAAGCTTTCTTT. This encodes CASSDGQVNTEAFF.

The chain recombines TRBV7-9 with TRBJ2-1; a weak D match, TRBD2 (7 bases). CDR1 and CDR2 (germline): SEHNR, FQNEAQ (reference sequence). Trimming pared 5 bases from V and 2 bases from J, leaving 16 bases between. CDR3 length: 16 amino acids. As DNA, the CDR3 is TGTGCCAGCAGCCCCAGGGGCGGGAGAACCTACAATGAGCAGTTCTTC. Its translation is CASSPRGGRTYNEQFF.

In nucleotides, the CDR3 is TGTGCCACCAGCAGGGGCAGTGGGTCGAGTCAGCCCCAGCATTTT. It codes for CATSRGSGSSQPQHF. The chain couples TRBV15 to TRBJ1-5, with D uncertain. Trimming stripped 3 bases from V and 6 bases from J, with 15 bases between. Germline values: CDR1 LNHNV, CDR2 YYDKDF (reference sequence). CDR3 size: 15 residues. Using reference TRBV15 and TRBJ1-5 for the parts outside the CDR3, the full variable domain is DAMVIQNPRYQVTQFGKPVTLSCSQTLNHNVMYWYQQKSSQAPKLLFHYYDKDFNNEADTPDNFQSRRPNTSFCFLDIRSPGLGDTAMYLCATSRGSGSSQPQHFGDGTRLSIL.

The rearrangement links TRBV5-1 to TRBJ2-1; D perhaps matches TRBD1 (5 bases). The CDR3 runs 15 residues. Per the germline V gene, CDR1 is SGHRS and CDR2 is YFSETQ. Trimming removed 0 bases at V and 6 bases at J, with 13 bases between. DNA of the CDR3: TGCGCCAGCAGCTTGGTGGCAGAAAGGGGCAATGAGCAGTTCTTC. Its translation is CASSLVAERGNEQFF.

This chain joins TRBV6-5 and TRBJ2-7; D might be TRBD1 or TRBD2, each matching 6 bases. V lost 4 bases and J 0 bases, leaving 10 bases between the germline ends. Per germline, CDR1 MNHEY and CDR2 SVGAGI. The CDR3 contains 14 residues. CDR3 protein: CASSFGGPSYEQYF. The DNA for the CDR3 is TGTGCCAGCAGTTTCGGGGGCCCCTCCTACGAGCAGTACTTC.

The CDR3 spells CATGSPHEQYF. For the CDR3, the DNA is TGTGCCACAGGGAGCCCCCACGAGCAGTACTTC. The chain is built from TRBV6-1 and TRBJ2-7; D may correspond to TRBD1 or TRBD2 (5 bases each). CDR1 and CDR2 (germline): MNHNS, SASEGT. CDR3 size: 11 residues. V lost 10 bases and J lost 5, with 12 bases in between.

The rearrangement links TRBV9 to TRBJ2-6; 8 bases match TRBD1. The CDR3 runs to 16 residues. The V and J ends lost 5 bases and 6 bases, in that order; junction bases with no gene match: 10. Germline V gives CDR1 SGDLS, CDR2 YYNGEE. DNA for the CDR3: TGTGCCAGCAGTGACTCCGGGACAGGCATGGCCAACGTCCTGACTTTC. It translates to CASSDSGTGMANVLTF.

The chain recombines TRBV4-1 with TRBJ1-1; D is undetermined. V lost 0 bases and J 6 bases, leaving 17 bases between the germline ends. Germline V gene lookup returns CDR1 MGHRA and CDR2 YSYEKL. This CDR3 contains 16 residues. The DNA of the CDR3 is TGCGCCAGCAGCCAAGAGAGTGAGATGGCAATTGCTGAAGCTTTCTTT. Translated, it gives CASSQESEMAIAEAFF.

This sequence joins TRBV6-5 and TRBJ1-1; possibly TRBD1 for D (6 bases). V gave up 2 bases and J gave up 5 bases, with 12 bases separating them. This CDR3 has 14 amino acids. Germline CDR1 and CDR2: MNHEY and SVGAGI. CDR3 loop: CASSYRGHVTEAFF. The CDR3 DNA is TGTGCCAGCAGTTACCGGGGGCATGTGACTGAAGCTTTCTTT.